The rows below give T cell receptor beta chains drawn from one sample of a study of OX40 agonist ivuxolimab in advanced cancers. The protocol was immunoSEQ multiplex PCR, while the TCRdb copy is restricted to in-frame clones and leaves out a portion. Here the sample spans approximately 91,000 clones, more than 75% being singletons. Sequenced here: CD4+ or CD8+ T cells sorted from blood, sampled in a trial of the OX40 agonist ivuxolimab. These TCRs come from an adult with an advanced solid tumor such as melanoma, head and neck, liver or kidney cancer. Both conserved end residues are trimmed from each CDR3.

cdr3_aa j_call v_call
ASSVGIGGGQPQH TRBJ1-5 TRBV9
ASSQEGGANTGELF TRBJ2-2 TRBV4-3
AWSPPHAGGSLGGLNTEAF TRBJ1-1 TRBV30
ASSVDSPSYNEQF TRBJ2-1 TRBV9
ASSLARDADEQF TRBJ2-1 TRBV7-2
ASRPTVSGANVLT TRBJ2-6 TRBV27
ASSDPSGEGYEQY TRBJ2-7 TRBV5-1
ASSPLSQPGQTGYT TRBJ1-2 TRBV18
SVALGGAGELF TRBJ2-2 TRBV29-1
ASSQDRRGANTGELF TRBJ2-2 TRBV4-1
ASARGERTDTQY TRBJ2-3 TRBV11-3
ASSLGEDYNEQF TRBJ2-1 TRBV5-8
ASSPRTSGQETQY TRBJ2-5 TRBV11-3
ASSSGSQMNTEAF TRBJ1-1 TRBV4-1
ASSYTDMNTEAF TRBJ1-1 TRBV6-5
ASGLGTNDEKLF TRBJ1-4 TRBV12-5
ASSSPTGWGNTIY TRBJ1-3 TRBV11-3
ASSLRGLQTYGYT TRBJ1-2 TRBV27
ASSSRDRTKFSGNTIY TRBJ1-3 TRBV25-1
ASSDRGGQPQH TRBJ1-5 TRBV6-1
ASSLQGSPYQPQH TRBJ1-5 TRBV27
ASSWAGRGTEAF TRBJ1-1 TRBV28
ASSSRTSGSSNEQF TRBJ2-1 TRBV21-1
ASITAHWAF TRBJ1-1 TRBV28
ASSLAGAAYEQY TRBJ2-7 TRBV10-1
ASRSQGSNYEQY TRBJ2-7 TRBV6-6